The text below deals with one T cell receptor beta chain. Its antigen is unknown. The CDR3 totals 16 residues. Germline lookup yields CDR1 LNHNV and CDR2 YYDKDF (reference sequence). J was trimmed by 3 bases and V by 5 bases; bases with no gene match: 9. These data are taken from a study of cytomegalovirus exposure and HLA in healthy donors. Study-level findings and limits: It was taken for granted in presence/absence analyses that sequencing depth across donors was roughly uniform.

Amplification used 60 Vbeta primers and 13 Jbeta primers. TCRdb's copy holds only in-frame clones and misses some; the assay was immunoSEQ multiplex PCR. The sample contains some 150,000 clones, around three fifths of which appear only once. The chain links TRBV15 to TRBJ2-7; 11 nucleotides match TRBD2. What was sequenced was PBMCs. The origin of this receptor is a middle-aged woman in good health and CMV-seronegative. DNA of the CDR3: TGTGCCACCAGCCCCAAATTCGGACTAGCGGGCTACGAGCAGTACTTC. Encoded protein: CATSPKFGLAGYEQYF.